The T cell receptor (beta chain) described here comes from a study of T cell changes during pregnancy in multiple sclerosis. CDR1 is MGHDK, CDR2 SYGVNS, per germline. V gave up 3 bases and J gave up 0 bases; unmatched junction bases: 4. The length of the CDR3 is 15 residues. TCRdb's copy holds only in-frame clones and misses some; the assay was immunoSEQ multiplex PCR. The sample includes over 55,000 clones, around 90% of them seen just once. The sequence was collected from a female donor in good health, enrolled as a control in a pregnancy study. The chain couples TRBV25-1 to TRBJ1-2, with 7 positions matching TRBD1. Sequenced here: peripheral blood, sampled after pregnancy. CDR3 nucleotide sequence: TGTGCCAGCAGTGACCAAGGGACAGCTAACTATGGCTACACCTTC. Its protein product is CASSDQGTANYGYTF.